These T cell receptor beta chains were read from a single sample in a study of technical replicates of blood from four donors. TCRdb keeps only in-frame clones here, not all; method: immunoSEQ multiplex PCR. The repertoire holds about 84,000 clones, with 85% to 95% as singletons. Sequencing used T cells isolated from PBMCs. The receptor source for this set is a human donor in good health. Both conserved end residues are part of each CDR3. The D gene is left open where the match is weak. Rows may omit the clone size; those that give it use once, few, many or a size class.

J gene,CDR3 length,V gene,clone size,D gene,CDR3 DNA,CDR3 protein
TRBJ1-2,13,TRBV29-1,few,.,TGCAGCGTTGGGGGGGGCCATAACTATGGCTACACCTTC,CSVGGGHNYGYTF
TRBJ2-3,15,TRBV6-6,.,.,TGTGCCACCCGTTCTCGAGGGGAGGTCACAGATACGCAGTATTTT,CATRSRGEVTDTQYF
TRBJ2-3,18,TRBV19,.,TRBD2,TGTGCCAGTAGTCCTAGCGGGGGGGCCTTGTATAGCACAGATACGCAGTATTTT,CASSPSGGALYSTDTQYF
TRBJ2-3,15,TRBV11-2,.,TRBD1,TGTGCCAGCAGCTTACTCCGGGACAGGGGGCGTACGCAGTATTTT,CASSLLRDRGRTQYF
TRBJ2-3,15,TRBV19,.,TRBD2,TGTGCCAGTAGTATAGGGCGGGGGGGCACAGATACGCAGTATTTT,CASSIGRGGTDTQYF
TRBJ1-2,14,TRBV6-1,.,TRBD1,TGTGCCAGCAGTTTACAGGGGATAAACTATGGCTACACCTTC,CASSLQGINYGYTF
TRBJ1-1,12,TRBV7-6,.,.,TGTGCCAGCAGTCCCACCGGCACTGAAGCTTTCTTT,CASSPTGTEAFF
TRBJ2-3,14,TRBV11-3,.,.,TGTGCCAGCAGCTTAAATCCAGGCACAGATACGCAGTATTTT,CASSLNPGTDTQYF
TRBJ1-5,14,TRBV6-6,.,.,TGTGCCAGCAGCGGGGGGGGAAAAGGGCAGCCCCAGCATTTT,CASSGGGKGQPQHF
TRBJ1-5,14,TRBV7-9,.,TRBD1,TGTGCCAGCAGCTGGGACAGGGTGAATCAGCCCCAGCATTTT,CASSWDRVNQPQHF
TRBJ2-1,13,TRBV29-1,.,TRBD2,TGCAGCGGTAGCGGGCGCTCCTACAATGAGCAGTTCTTC,CSGSGRSYNEQFF
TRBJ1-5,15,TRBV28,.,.,TGTGCCAGCAGACCCAACCCAGGGATTAATCAGCCCCAGCATTTT,CASRPNPGINQPQHF
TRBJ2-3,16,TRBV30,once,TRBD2,TGTGCCTGGAGCCGTCTTAGCGGGGGGGGCACAGATACGCAGTATTTT,CAWSRLSGGGTDTQYF
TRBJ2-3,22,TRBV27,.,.,TGTGCCAGCAGTAGACTACACGTAAGCGACCGGACAGAATCCCTTAGCACAGATACGCAGTATTTT,CASSRLHVSDRTESLSTDTQYF
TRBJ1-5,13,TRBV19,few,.,TGTGCCAGTAGTGGGGCAGGGTTGCAGCCCCAGCATTTT,CASSGAGLQPQHF
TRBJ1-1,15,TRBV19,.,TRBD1,TGTGCCAGTAGTACTACAGGGGCGCTGAACACTGAAGCTTTCTTT,CASSTTGALNTEAFF